Sequencing of this T cell receptor beta chain was carried out in a study of T cells in Graves' hyperthyroidism and ophthalmopathy. The CDR3 sequence is 11 residues long. The ends were cut back, 4 bases at V and 4 bases at J, with 5 bases in the middle. Germline CDR1 and CDR2: SQVTM and ANQGSEA. Amplified TCR beta CDR3 regions came from RNA transcripts. HTBI primers were used for first-round RT-PCR of the TCR CDR3. In TCRdb, the multiplex PCR reads were re-called with MiXCR into one record per CDR3 protein. The sample includes hundreds of thousands of distinct CDR3 sequences, around 15% of them seen just once. The cohort's ophthalmopathy patients, a group with duration under 3 months, had a Clinical Activity Score of at least 3 and a NOSPECS grade of at least 4.

The sample consisted of blood. The source is a woman aged 50 to 60 with Graves' ophthalmopathy. This chain connects TRBV29-1 to TRBJ1-3; TRBD1 is a possible D gene (5 bases). CDR3 residues: CSVGQGNTIYF. Written as DNA, the CDR3 is TGCAGCGTTGGACAGGGAAACACCATATATTTT.